These T cell receptor beta chains were read from a single sample in a study of a mutant IDH1 vaccine in newly diagnosed glioma. No cognate antigen is known for these TCRs. This table comes from immunoSEQ multiplex PCR, and its TCRdb copy is limited to in-frame clones, with some not included. Of about 54,000 clones detected, about 80% appear once; the ten largest clones hold approximately 3.6%. The specimen comprised PBMCs, sampled from a glioma patient whose treatment included an IDH1 peptide vaccine. Every receptor here comes from a man aged 25 to 40 with glioma. Each CDR3 is given with its conserved first and last residue.

TRBV10-3,CAISERGKEGELFF
TRBV5-1,CASSLTAAPTYEQYF
TRBV5-6,CASSFLDRDSNEQFF
TRBV5-1,CASSLGTHEQYF
TRBV7-2,CASSLAKGLPYEQYF
TRBV5-1,CASSPGHNGYTF
TRBV6-1,CASSVSLQPQHF
TRBV6-5,CASSLAPGRETQYF
TRBV5-4,CASSRGQGTNTEAFF
TRBV5-6,CASSLRGSTEAFF
TRBV27,CASSLRSTGNYEQYF
TRBV13,CASSFRVDNEQFF
TRBV11-2,CASSSIIATQETQYF
TRBV6-5,CASSRLHLTEAFF
TRBV27,CASSSRGLLGQPQHF
TRBV7-9,CASSLGDLSGNTIYF
TRBV9,CASSVAPGQSYEQYF
TRBV7-8,CASSPSGGTVNTEAFF
TRBV2,CASSDAGTNYGYTF
TRBV19,CASNDRGDTEAFF
TRBV19,CASSIVLTYEQYF
TRBV11-2,CASSFPFRGQAFF
TRBV6-6,CASSPGTGGKTEAFF
TRBV4-1,CASSQFDRATGTQYF
TRBV13,CASSLRDNSYGYTF
TRBV30,CAWRGGTGHSSYNEQFF
TRBV10-3,CAISAPLRTSRDEAFF
TRBV5-4,CASSFGGGNHKNIQYF
TRBV30,CAYKTGALGSLHF
TRBV12-5,CASGLVLGTGRNEQFF
TRBV5-6,CASSLAGSRGQDTQYF
TRBV10-3,CAPATGGGNQPQHF
TRBV28,CASLGGTEAFF
TRBV2,CASISTNTEAFF